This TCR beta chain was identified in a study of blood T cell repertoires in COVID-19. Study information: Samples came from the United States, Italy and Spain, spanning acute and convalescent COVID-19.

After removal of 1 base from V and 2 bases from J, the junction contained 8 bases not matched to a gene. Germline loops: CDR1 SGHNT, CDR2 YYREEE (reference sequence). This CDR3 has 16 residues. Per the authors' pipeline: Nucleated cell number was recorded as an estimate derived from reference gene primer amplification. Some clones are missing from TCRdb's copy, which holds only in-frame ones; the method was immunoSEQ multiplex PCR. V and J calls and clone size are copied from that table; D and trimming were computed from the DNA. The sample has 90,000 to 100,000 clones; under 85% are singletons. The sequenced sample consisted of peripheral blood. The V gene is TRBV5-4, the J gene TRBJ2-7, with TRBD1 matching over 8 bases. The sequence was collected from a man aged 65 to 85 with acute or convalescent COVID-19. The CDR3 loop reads CASSLWDRWGAYEQYF. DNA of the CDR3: TGTGCCAGCAGCTTGTGGGACAGGTGGGGTGCCTACGAGCAGTACTTC.